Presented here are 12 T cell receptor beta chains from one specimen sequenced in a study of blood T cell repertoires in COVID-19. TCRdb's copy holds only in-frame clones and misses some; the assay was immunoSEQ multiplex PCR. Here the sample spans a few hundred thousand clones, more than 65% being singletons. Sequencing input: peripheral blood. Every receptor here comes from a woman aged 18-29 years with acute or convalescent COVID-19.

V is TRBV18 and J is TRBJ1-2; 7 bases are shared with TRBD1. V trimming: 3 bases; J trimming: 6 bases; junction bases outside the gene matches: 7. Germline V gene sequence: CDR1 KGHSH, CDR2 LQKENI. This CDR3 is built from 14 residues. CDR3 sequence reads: CASSPPTGTHGYTF. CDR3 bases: TGTGCCAGCTCACCCCCGACAGGGACTCATGGCTACACCTTC.

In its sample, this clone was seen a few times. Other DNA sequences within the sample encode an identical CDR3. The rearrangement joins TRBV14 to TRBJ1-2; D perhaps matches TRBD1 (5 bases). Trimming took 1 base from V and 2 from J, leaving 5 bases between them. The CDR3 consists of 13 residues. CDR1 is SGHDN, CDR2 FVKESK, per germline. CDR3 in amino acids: CASSQGQNYGYTF. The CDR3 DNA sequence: TGTGCCAGCAGCCAAGGACAGAACTATGGCTACACCTTC.

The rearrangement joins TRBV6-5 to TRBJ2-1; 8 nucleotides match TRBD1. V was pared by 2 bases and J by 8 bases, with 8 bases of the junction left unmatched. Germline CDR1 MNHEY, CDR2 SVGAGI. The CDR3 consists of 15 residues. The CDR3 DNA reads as TGTGCCAGCAGTTACGTGGCAGGGGGCAGGGATGAGCAGTTCTTC. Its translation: CASSYVAGGRDEQFF.

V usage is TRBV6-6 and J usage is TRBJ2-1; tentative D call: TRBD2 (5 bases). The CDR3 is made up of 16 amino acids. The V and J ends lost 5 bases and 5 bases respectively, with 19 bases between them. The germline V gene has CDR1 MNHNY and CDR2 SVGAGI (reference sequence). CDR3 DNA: TGTGCCAGCAGTCCAACCCAGACTAAGAAAAACAATGAGCAGTTCTTC. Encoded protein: CASSPTQTKKNNEQFF.

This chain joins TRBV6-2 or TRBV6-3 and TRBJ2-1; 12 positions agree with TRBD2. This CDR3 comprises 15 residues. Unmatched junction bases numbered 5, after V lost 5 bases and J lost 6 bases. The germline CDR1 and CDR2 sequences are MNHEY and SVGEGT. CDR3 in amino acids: CASSETSGRGNEQFF. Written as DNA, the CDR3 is TGTGCCAGCAGTGAGACTAGCGGGAGAGGCAATGAGCAGTTCTTC.

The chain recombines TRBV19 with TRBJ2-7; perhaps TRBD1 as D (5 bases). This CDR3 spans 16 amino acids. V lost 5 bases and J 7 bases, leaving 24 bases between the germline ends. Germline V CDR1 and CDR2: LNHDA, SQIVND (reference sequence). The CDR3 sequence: CASSPYRTGGAREQYF. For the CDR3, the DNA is TGTGCCAGTAGTCCCTATAGAACAGGCGGTGCGCGTGAGCAGTACTTC.

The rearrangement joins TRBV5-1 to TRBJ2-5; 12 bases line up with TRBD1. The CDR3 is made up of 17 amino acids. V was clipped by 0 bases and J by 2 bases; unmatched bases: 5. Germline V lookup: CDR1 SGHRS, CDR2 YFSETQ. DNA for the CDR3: TGCGCCAGCAGCTTGGGGGTGGGACAGGGGGCTCAAGAGACCCAGTACTTC. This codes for CASSLGVGQGAQETQYF.

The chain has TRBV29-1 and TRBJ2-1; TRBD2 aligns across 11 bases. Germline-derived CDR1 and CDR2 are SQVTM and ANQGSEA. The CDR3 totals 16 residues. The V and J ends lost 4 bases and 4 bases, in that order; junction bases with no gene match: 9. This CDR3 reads CSVGGLLAGEYNEQFF. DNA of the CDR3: TGCAGCGTTGGCGGCTTACTAGCGGGAGAGTACAATGAGCAGTTCTTC.

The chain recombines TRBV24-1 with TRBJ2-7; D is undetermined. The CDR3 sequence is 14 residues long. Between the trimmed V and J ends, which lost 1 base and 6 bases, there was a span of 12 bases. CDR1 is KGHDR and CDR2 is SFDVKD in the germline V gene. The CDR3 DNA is TGTGCCACCAGTGATTTCCCTCTTACGAGCGAGCAGTACTTC. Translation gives CATSDFPLTSEQYF.

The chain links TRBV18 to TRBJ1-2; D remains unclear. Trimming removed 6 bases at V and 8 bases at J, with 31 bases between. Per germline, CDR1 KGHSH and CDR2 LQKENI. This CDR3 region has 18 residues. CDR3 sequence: CASSPPRLRIGLLGGYTF. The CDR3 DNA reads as TGTGCCAGCTCCCCCCCGCGTCTCAGAATCGGACTCCTGGGGGGCTACACCTTC.

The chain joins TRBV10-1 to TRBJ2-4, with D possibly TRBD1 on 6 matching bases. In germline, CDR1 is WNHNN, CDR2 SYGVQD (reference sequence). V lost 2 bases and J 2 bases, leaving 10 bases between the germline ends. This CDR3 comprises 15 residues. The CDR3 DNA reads TGCGCCAGCAGTGAGGGCCAGGGGACCAAAAACATTCAGTACTTC. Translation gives CASSEGQGTKNIQYF.

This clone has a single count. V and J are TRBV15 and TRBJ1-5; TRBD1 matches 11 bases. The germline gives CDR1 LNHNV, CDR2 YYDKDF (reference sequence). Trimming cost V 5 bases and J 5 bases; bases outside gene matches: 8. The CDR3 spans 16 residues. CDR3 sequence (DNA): TGTGCCACCAGCTCAAATCGGGACAGGGGGGATCAGCCCCAGCATTTT. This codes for CATSSNRDRGDQPQHF.